These 21 T cell receptor beta chains came from one sample sequenced in a study of T cells after yellow fever vaccination. Each CDR3 protein is one row after TCRdb ran MiXCR on the 5' RACE reads. Seen here are under 600,000 distinct CDR3 sequences, less than 15% observed once, and the top ten hold over 11%. This material consisted of PBMCs, taken on the day of the yellow fever booster vaccination. The receptors originated from a man aged 25 to 40 who received the YFV17D yellow fever vaccine.

This clonotype was observed a few times. CDR3 region: CASSPTGGGRGEQYF. Written as DNA, the CDR3 is TGTGCCAGCAGCCCGACAGGGGGCGGCAGGGGCGAGCAGTACTTC. The rearrangement links TRBV28 to TRBJ2-7; 10 bases are a match to TRBD1. The CDR3 consists of 15 residues. V dropped 6 bases and J dropped 6; count of bases not matched to a gene: 11. Germline CDR1 and CDR2: MDHEN and SYDVKM.

The chain links TRBV9 to TRBJ1-1, with a tentative D call TRBD1 (6 bases). V lost 4 bases and J lost 1, with 17 bases in between. Germline V CDR1 and CDR2: SGDLS, YYNGEE. There are 16 residues in the CDR3. DNA for the CDR3: TGTGCCAGCAGCTCAGGGGTGGACAATCCGAACACTGAAGCTTTCTTT. As protein: CASSSGVDNPNTEAFF.

V usage is TRBV5-1 and J usage is TRBJ2-7; 7 nucleotides agree with TRBD2. This CDR3 comprises 16 residues. Germline CDR1 SGHRS, CDR2 YFSETQ. J gave up 2 bases and V 4 bases, and 12 bases lay outside the gene matches. CDR3 DNA sequence: TGCGCCAGCAGCCCCCCCGATAGCGGGCCTGCCTACGAGCAGTACTTC. It is translated as CASSPPDSGPAYEQYF.

This clonotype was found a few times. This chain joins TRBV3-1 and TRBJ2-7; possibly TRBD1 for D (5 bases). From germline, CDR1 is LGHDT and CDR2 YNNKEL (reference sequence). The V and J ends lost 4 bases and 7 bases respectively, with 17 bases between them. CDR3 length equals 14 residues. The CDR3 here is CASSPGPPKGEQYF. In DNA, the CDR3 is TGTGCCAGCAGCCCAGGGCCCCCCAAGGGAGAGCAGTACTTC.

This clonotype turned up a few times. The V call is TRBV5-1, the J call TRBJ2-2, with 8 bases lining up with TRBD2. V shed 4 bases, J shed 5 bases, and the junction held 4 bases outside the gene matches. The length of the CDR3 is 14 residues. Germline CDR1 is SGHRS and CDR2 is YFSETQ. CDR3 in amino acids: CASSRGGRTGELFF. The CDR3 bases are TGCGCCAGCAGCCGCGGGGGGAGGACCGGGGAGCTGTTTTTT.

This chain links TRBV29-1 with TRBJ2-1; D gene ambiguous. The CDR3 loop spans 12 amino acids. The V and J ends lost 6 bases and 3 bases respectively, with 9 bases between them. Germline values: CDR1 SQVTM, CDR2 ANQGSEA. This CDR3 reads CSVRTFYNEQFF. The CDR3 coding sequence is TGCAGCGTAAGGACGTTCTACAATGAGCAGTTCTTC.

This chain joins TRBV20-1 and TRBJ2-5; 13 positions agree with TRBD2. The trim removed 3 bases at V and 5 bases at J, leaving 6 bases unmatched. The CDR3 consists of 15 residues. Germline values: CDR1 DFQATT, CDR2 SNEGSKA (reference sequence). The CDR3 sequence is CSARAGLAGAETQYF. The DNA of the CDR3 is TGCAGTGCTAGGGCCGGACTAGCGGGAGCGGAGACCCAGTACTTC.

This chain connects TRBV3-1 to TRBJ2-1; no firm D call. V lost 4 bases and J lost 8, with 9 bases in between. The CDR3 length is 12 residues. In germline, CDR1 is LGHDT, CDR2 YNNKEL (reference sequence). Written as DNA, the CDR3 is TGTGCCAGCAGCCCCTATTCGGATGAGCAGTTCTTC. It yields the protein CASSPYSDEQFF.

The rearrangement uses TRBV7-9 and TRBJ2-5; D unresolved. Trimming pared 5 bases from V and 5 bases from J, leaving 18 bases between. The germline V gene encodes CDR1 SEHNR and CDR2 FQNEAQ (reference sequence). The CDR3 consists of 15 residues. Here the CDR3 reads CASSPKTPLGETQYF. In DNA, the CDR3 is TGTGCCAGCAGCCCTAAGACGCCACTGGGGGAGACCCAGTACTTC.

The rearrangement uses TRBV7-2 and TRBJ1-4, with 9 positions matching TRBD1. CDR3 size: 15 residues. V dropped 4 bases and J dropped 1; count of bases not matched to a gene: 1. Germline V CDR1 and CDR2: SGHTA, FQGNSA. The CDR3 loop is CASSWDRETNEKLFF. In nucleotides, the CDR3 is TGTGCCAGCAGCTGGGACAGGGAAACTAATGAAAAACTGTTTTTT.

This clonotype came up a few times. The CDR3 bases are TGTGCCATCAGTCCGACAGGCAGGAGCTCCTACAATGAGCAGTTCTTC. Translation gives CAISPTGRSSYNEQFF. This sequence joins TRBV10-3 and TRBJ2-1; a weak D match, TRBD1 (6 bases). This CDR3 spans 16 amino acids. V was shortened by 5 bases and J by 0 bases, with 14 bases between the two germline ends. The germline gives CDR1 ENHRY, CDR2 SYGVKD.

This clonotype was recorded a few times. The V gene is TRBV27, the J gene TRBJ2-3, with D possibly being TRBD2 (5 bases). Germline assignment: CDR1 MNHEY and CDR2 SMNVEV (reference sequence). Trimming removed 5 bases from V and 5 bases from J, with 17 bases in between. This CDR3 has 15 residues. CDR3 DNA sequence: TGTGCCAGCAGTCCCTGGGTCACGAGCGGAGATACGCAGTATTTT. This translates into CASSPWVTSGDTQYF.

This clonotype was seen a few times. The chain carries TRBV20-1 and TRBJ2-1, with 13 bases lining up with TRBD2. The CDR3 spans 20 residues. V dropped 0 bases and J dropped 2; count of bases not matched to a gene: 13. Germline V gene lookup returns CDR1 DFQATT and CDR2 SNEGSKA (reference sequence). The CDR3 nucleotides are TGCAGTGCTAGAGACGTACTAGCGGGAGGGCTTGGGGTCCCCTACAATGAGCAGTTCTTC. This encodes CSARDVLAGGLGVPYNEQFF.

The CDR3, as DNA: TGCAGCGTTCCGGGACAGGGGCAAGAGACCCAGTACTTC. It encodes CSVPGQGQETQYF. The chain combines TRBV29-1 with TRBJ2-5, with 10 bases matching TRBD1. The V gene's germline CDR1 is SQVTM and CDR2 ANQGSEA. The CDR3 runs 13 residues. V lost 5 bases to trimming and J lost 2 bases; unmatched junction nucleotides: 2.

This sequence joins TRBV6-4 and TRBJ2-1; D possibly corresponds to TRBD2 (5 bases). The CDR3 covers 14 residues. Trimming cost V 0 bases and J 3 bases, with 6 bases left between them. Per the germline V gene, CDR1 is MRHNA and CDR2 is SNTAGT. The CDR3 is CASSDSAGYNEQFF. Here the CDR3 DNA reads TGTGCCAGCAGTGACTCCGCGGGCTACAATGAGCAGTTCTTC.

Concerning this clonotype: The junction does not match germline at one end; this may be a read error. V is TRBV20-1 and J is TRBJ2-7; the match to TRBD2 covers 13 bases. This CDR3 has 16 amino acids. CDR1 is DFQATT, CDR2 SNEGSKA, per germline (reference sequence). CDR3 in amino acids: CCARGTSGMVGYEQYF. The DNA for the CDR3 is TGCTGTGCTAGGGGGACTAGCGGGATGGTCGGCTACGAGCAGTACTTC.

This clonotype was detected only a few times. This chain links TRBV7-9 with TRBJ1-2, with D possibly TRBD1 on 5 matching bases. Trimming shortened V by 4 bases and J by 2 bases, and 11 bases separated the two germline ends. CDR1 SEHNR and CDR2 FQNEAQ come from the germline V gene (reference sequence). This CDR3 spans 14 amino acids. CDR3 DNA: TGTGCCAGCAGCTCGGGGACGGTCAACTATGGCTACACCTTC. Amino acid sequence: CASSSGTVNYGYTF.

This clonotype showed up just a few times. This chain joins TRBV20-1 and TRBJ1-5, with 7 bases that match TRBD1. V lost 4 bases and J lost 3; bases outside the gene matches: 3. Germline CDR1 and CDR2: DFQATT and SNEGSKA (reference sequence). This CDR3 is built from 13 residues. CDR3: CSAKGTDNQPQHF. In DNA, the CDR3 is TGCAGTGCTAAGGGGACAGACAATCAGCCCCAGCATTTT.

In this sample, this clonotype turned up a few times. The CDR3 coding sequence is TGCGCCAGCAGCCCCCCCCCGGCGGGAAAATACAATGAGCAGTTCTTC. It is translated as CASSPPPAGKYNEQFF. The chain employs TRBV5-1 and TRBJ2-1, with a possible D match to TRBD2 (6 bases). Germline CDR1 reads SGHRS; CDR2 reads YFSETQ. The length of the CDR3 is 16 residues. V was pared by 4 bases and J by 4 bases, with 18 bases between.

This clonotype appeared a few times. This chain joins TRBV7-3 and TRBJ2-1; no reliable D call. The V end was cut by 6 bases, the J end by 8 bases, with 14 bases between. The germline CDR1 and CDR2 sequences are SGHTA and FQGTGA. This CDR3 has 13 amino acids. The CDR3 spells CASSEFGNHEQFF. The CDR3, as DNA: TGTGCCAGCAGTGAATTTGGTAACCATGAGCAGTTCTTC.

The genes are TRBV28 and TRBJ1-2; D gene unclear. Germline-derived CDR1 and CDR2 are MDHEN and SYDVKM. The CDR3 contains 12 residues. V lost 5 bases and J 8 bases, leaving 12 bases between the germline ends. CDR3 protein: CASSPQRGGYTF. The CDR3 DNA reads as TGTGCCAGCAGTCCCCAAAGAGGCGGCTACACCTTC.